This T cell receptor beta chain was identified in a study of technical replicates of blood from a few donors. Sequencing was performed with immunoSEQ multiplex PCR; in TCRdb, only in-frame clones are kept and a portion is missing. The profile shows more than 75,000 clones, around 93% of them singletons. The source is a human donor in good health. Sequencing input: T cells isolated from PBMCs.

DNA of the CDR3: TGTGCCAGCAGTTTCTATGGGGGAGGGATCACCTACGAGCAGTACTTC. This translates into CASSFYGGGITYEQYF. This rearrangement joins TRBV28 to TRBJ2-7, with 7 bases identical to TRBD2. CDR3 length: 16 residues. Losses at the gene ends were 3 bases for V and 2 bases for J; bases not matched to a gene: 10. Germline CDR1 MDHEN, CDR2 SYDVKM.